Sequencing of this T cell receptor beta chain was carried out in a study of cytomegalovirus exposure and HLA in healthy donors. Across the whole study: The same platform as the approximately 640 first-cohort repertoires was used for the 100 to 150 validation repertoires, a later analysis reported. Regarding the study as a whole: Researchers catalogued 160 or so TCR beta chains as cytomegalovirus-associated. A subsequent analysis found that TCR clusters from the first cohort also tended to co-occur in the approximately 120 validation repertoires, with about 94% of cluster scores above 0.

The germline CDR1 and CDR2 sequences are GTSNPN and SVGIG (reference sequence). This CDR3 is built from 14 residues. With V trimmed by 3 bases and J by 6 bases, 8 bases remained unmatched. Assay used: immunoSEQ multiplex PCR; TCRdb lists only in-frame clones, some missing. The sample yields 90,000 to 130,000 clones, around nine tenths seen once. About this clone itself: What it binds is unknown.

V and J are TRBV30 and TRBJ1-5, with 7 bases lining up with TRBD1. The source material was PBMCs. This receptor was taken from a woman under 30 in good health and CMV-seronegative. This CDR3 is CAWSRGRGAQPQHF. DNA of the CDR3: TGTGCCTGGAGCCGGGGCAGGGGGGCTCAGCCCCAGCATTTT.